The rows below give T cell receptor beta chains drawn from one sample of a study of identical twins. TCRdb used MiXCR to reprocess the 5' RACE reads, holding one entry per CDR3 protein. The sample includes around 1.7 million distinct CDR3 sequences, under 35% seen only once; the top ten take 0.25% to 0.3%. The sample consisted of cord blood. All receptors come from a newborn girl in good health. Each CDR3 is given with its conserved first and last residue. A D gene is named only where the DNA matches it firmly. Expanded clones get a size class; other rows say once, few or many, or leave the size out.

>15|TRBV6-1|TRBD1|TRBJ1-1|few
CASSFRTGANTEAFF
TGTGCCAGCAGTTTTCGGACAGGGGCGAACACTGAAGCTTTCTTT
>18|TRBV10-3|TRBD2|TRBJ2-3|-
CAISAAGLAGGPTDTQYF
TGTGCCATCAGTGCCGCGGGACTAGCGGGAGGGCCCACAGATACGCAGTATTTT
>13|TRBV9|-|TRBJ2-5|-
CASAGTPYETQYF
TGTGCCAGCGCCGGGACTCCTTACGAGACCCAGTACTTC
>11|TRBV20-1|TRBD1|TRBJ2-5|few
CSARTGLTQYF
TGCAGTGCTAGGACAGGGTTGACCCAGTACTTC
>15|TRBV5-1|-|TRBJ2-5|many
CASSLDGGLQETQYF
TGCGCCAGCAGCTTGGACGGGGGGCTGCAAGAGACCCAGTACTTC
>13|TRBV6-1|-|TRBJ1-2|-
CASSPTVTHGYTF
TGTGCCAGCAGTCCGACCGTTACTCATGGCTACACCTTC
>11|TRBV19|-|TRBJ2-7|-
CASMTSYEQYF
TGTGCCAGTATGACTTCGTACGAGCAGTACTTC
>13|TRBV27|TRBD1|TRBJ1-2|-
CASTSRQGYGYTF
TGTGCCAGCACCTCTCGACAGGGTTATGGCTACACCTTC
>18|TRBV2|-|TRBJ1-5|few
CASSRRATELYSNQPQHF
TGTGCCAGCAGTCGTCGGGCCACAGAGCTTTATAGCAATCAGCCCCAGCATTTT
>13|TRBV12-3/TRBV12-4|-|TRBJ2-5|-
CASSTPRPETQYF
TGTGCCAGCAGCACCCCGCGCCCAGAGACCCAGTACTTC
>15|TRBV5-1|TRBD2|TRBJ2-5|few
CASSLGAGVKETQYF
TGCGCCAGCAGCTTAGGAGCGGGAGTGAAAGAGACCCAGTACTTC
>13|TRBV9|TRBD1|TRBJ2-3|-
CASSAQSGGMQYF
TGTGCCAGCAGCGCCCAATCAGGGGGTATGCAGTATTTT
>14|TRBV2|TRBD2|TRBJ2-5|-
CAIRLAGGRDEQYF
TGTGCCATACGACTAGCGGGGGGGCGGGATGAGCAGTACTTC
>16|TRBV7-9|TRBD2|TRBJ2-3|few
CASSLLSSGSPDTQYF
TGTGCCAGCAGCTTACTCTCTAGCGGGAGCCCAGATACGCAGTATTTT
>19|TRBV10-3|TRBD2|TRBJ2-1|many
CAISESFWVQRESYNEQFF
TGTGCCATCAGTGAGTCCTTCTGGGTCCAGCGGGAATCCTACAATGAGCAGTTCTTC
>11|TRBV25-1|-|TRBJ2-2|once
CASISAGELFF
TGTGCCAGCATATCAGCGGGGGAGCTGTTTTTT
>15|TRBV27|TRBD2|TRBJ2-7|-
CASSLQRGGRNEQYF
TGTGCCAGCAGTTTACAGCGGGGGGGCAGAAATGAGCAGTACTTC
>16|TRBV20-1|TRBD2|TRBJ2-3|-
CSASVSLAGGTDTQYF
TGCAGTGCTAGCGTGTCACTAGCGGGGGGGACAGATACGCAGTATTTT
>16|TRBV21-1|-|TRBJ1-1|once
CASSPGTGVGNTEAFF
TGTGCCAGCAGCCCCGGGACAGGGGTTGGGAACACTGAAGCTTTCTTT
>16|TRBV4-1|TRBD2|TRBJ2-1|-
CASSQGPGLVDNEQFF
TGCGCCAGCAGCCAAGGCCCGGGACTAGTCGACAATGAGCAGTTCTTC
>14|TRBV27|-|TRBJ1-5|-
CASSFQQGNQPQHF
TGTGCCAGCAGTTTTCAACAGGGAAATCAGCCCCAGCATTTT
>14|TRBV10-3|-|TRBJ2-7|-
CAISESNWNYEQYF
TGTGCCATCAGTGAGTCGAATTGGAACTACGAGCAGTACTTC
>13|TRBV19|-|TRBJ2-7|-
CASTSEGSYEQYF
TGTGCCAGTACCTCCGAGGGCTCCTACGAGCAGTACTTC
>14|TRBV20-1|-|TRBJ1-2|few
CSARDLTADYGYTF
TGCAGTGCTAGGGACCTGACAGCGGACTATGGCTACACCTTC
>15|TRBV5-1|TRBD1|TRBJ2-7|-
CASSLSGGPIYEQYF
TGCGCCAGCAGCTTGTCAGGGGGCCCCATCTACGAGCAGTACTTC
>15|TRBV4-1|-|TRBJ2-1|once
CAGSQGDSSYNEQFF
TGCGCCGGCAGCCAAGGCGACAGTTCCTACAATGAGCAGTTCTTC
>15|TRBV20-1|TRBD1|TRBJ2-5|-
CSARDRGQGQETQYF
TGCAGTGCTAGAGATCGGGGACAGGGGCAAGAGACCCAGTACTTC
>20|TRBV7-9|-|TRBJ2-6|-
CASSFWSFVDSLSGANVLTF
TGTGCCAGCAGCTTTTGGAGCTTTGTAGACAGTCTCTCTGGGGCCAACGTCCTGACTTTC
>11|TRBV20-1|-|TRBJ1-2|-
CSARDHYGYTF
TGCAGTGCTAGAGACCACTATGGCTACACCTTC
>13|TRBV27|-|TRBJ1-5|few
CASSLQADQPQHF
TGTGCCAGCAGTTTACAGGCGGATCAGCCCCAGCATTTT
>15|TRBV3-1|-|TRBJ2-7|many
CASSQDPTLDYEQYF
TGTGCCAGCAGCCAAGATCCCACGCTAGACTACGAGCAGTACTTC